The 32 T cell receptor beta chains below all came from one sample that was sequenced in a study of CD8 T cells in ankylosing spondylitis. Points from the study as a whole: Blood from ankylosing spondylitis patients appeared to carry a characteristic roughly 8-variant TCR beta motif.

Their specific antigens are unknown. TCRdb analysed the 5' RACE reads with MiXCR anew, one entry per CDR3 protein. The table records about 840,000 distinct CDR3 sequences, 10% to 15% of them present only once. Sequencing was performed on blood, either unsorted or a sorted T cell fraction (not recorded which). These receptors were collected from a male donor with ankylosing spondylitis.

This clonotype was observed a single time. The rearrangement uses TRBV4-1 and TRBJ2-3, with 9 bases matching TRBD2. The CDR3 has 21 amino acids. Germline assignment: CDR1 MGHRA and CDR2 YSYEKL. The ends lost 1 base at V and 4 bases at J; junction bases unmatched: 21. The CDR3 DNA reads TGCGCCAGCAGCCAAGCTTTAACAGAAGGAGTACTAGCGGGTGGTTCAGATACGCAGTATTTT. It specifies CASSQALTEGVLAGGSDTQYF.

The table lists this clonotype with a few counts. This chain links TRBV29-1 with TRBJ2-3; TRBD2 aligns across 12 bases. Trimming removed 7 bases from V and 4 bases from J; junction bases left unmatched: 12. CDR1 is SQVTM and CDR2 is ANQGSEA in the germline V gene. There are 16 residues in the CDR3. CDR3 residues: CSGSLAGGPGADTQYF. CDR3 coding DNA: TGCAGCGGTTCTCTAGCGGGGGGGCCTGGGGCAGATACGCAGTATTTT.

This clonotype turned up a few times. The chain links TRBV6-1 to TRBJ2-3; D is perhaps TRBD2 (5 bases). In germline, CDR1 is MNHNS, CDR2 SASEGT. The CDR3 loop spans 13 amino acids. The germline V and J ends were trimmed by 7 bases and 1 base, with 9 bases remaining between them. The CDR3 region is CASNFGGTDTQYF. The CDR3 DNA reads as TGTGCCAGCAACTTCGGGGGCACAGATACGCAGTATTTT.

In this sample, this clonotype turned up a few times. This sequence joins TRBV5-1 and TRBJ2-3; D ambiguous. The CDR3 runs to 11 residues. The germline V gene has CDR1 SGHRS and CDR2 YFSETQ. Trimming stripped 6 bases from V and 7 bases from J, with 9 bases between. The CDR3 sequence: CASTLTYTQYF. CDR3 coding DNA: TGCGCCAGCACTCTCACCTATACGCAGTATTTT.

The J gene is TRBJ2-1, the V gene TRBV5-1; D is possibly TRBD1 (6 bases). The V end was cut by 4 bases, the J end by 0 bases, with 11 bases between. The CDR3 runs 15 residues. In germline, CDR1 is SGHRS, CDR2 YFSETQ. CDR3 in amino acids: CASSVGGFSYNEQFF. In DNA, the CDR3 is TGCGCCAGCAGCGTTGGGGGCTTCTCCTACAATGAGCAGTTCTTC. Together with reference TRBV5-1 and TRBJ2-1, the CDR3 gives the full variable domain: KAGVTQTPRYLIKTRGQQVTLSCSPISGHRSVSWYQQTPGQGLQFLFEYFSETQRNKGNFPGRFSGRQFSNSRSEMNVSTLELGDSALYLCASSVGGFSYNEQFFGPGTRLTVL.

This clonotype has at least ten counts. J is TRBJ1-5 and V is TRBV20-1, with D possibly TRBD1 on 5 matching bases. The CDR3 sequence is 14 residues long. With 4 bases removed from V and 2 bases from J, the gap between germline ends came to 12 bases. Looked up from germline, CDR1 is DFQATT and CDR2 is SNEGSKA (reference sequence). This CDR3 is CSATRGGGNQPQHF. Written as DNA, the CDR3 is TGCAGTGCTACGAGGGGAGGGGGCAATCAGCCCCAGCATTTT.

The chain links TRBV4-2 to TRBJ2-7; no reliable D call. The V end lost 0 bases, the J end lost 0 bases, and 6 bases lay between the germline ends. The germline V gene has CDR1 LGHNA and CDR2 YNFKEQ. The CDR3 length is 14 residues. CDR3 DNA sequence: TGTGCCAGCAGCCAAGAACAGCACTCCTACGAGCAGTACTTC. It encodes CASSQEQHSYEQYF.

This clonotype has only a few counts. The V and J genes are TRBV7-6 and TRBJ2-7; the D gene could be TRBD1 or TRBD2 (6 bases each). The V gene's germline CDR1 is SGHVS and CDR2 FNYEAQ. V was pared by 5 bases and J by 4 bases, with 18 bases between. The CDR3 has 15 amino acids. The CDR3 loop is CASSPLTGGGYEQYF. CDR3 in DNA: TGTGCCAGCAGCCCCTTGACAGGAGGAGGGTACGAGCAGTACTTC.

The V call is TRBV7-9, the J call TRBJ2-1, with D perhaps TRBD1 (5 bases). The germline V gene has CDR1 SEHNR and CDR2 FQNEAQ (reference sequence). The CDR3 is made up of 16 amino acids. V was shortened by 2 bases and J by 0 bases, with 11 bases between the two germline ends. The CDR3: CASSLIGHRSYNEQFF. The CDR3 DNA sequence: TGTGCCAGCAGCTTAATCGGACATCGCTCCTACAATGAGCAGTTCTTC. Supplemented by reference TRBV7-9 and TRBJ2-1, the full variable domain reads DTGVSQNPRHKITKRGQNVTFRCDPISEHNRLYWYRQTLGQGPEFLTYFQNEAQLEKSRLLSDRFSAERPKGSFSTLEIQRTEQGDSAMYLCASSLIGHRSYNEQFFGPGTRLTVL.

V and J are TRBV20-1 and TRBJ2-7; the match to TRBD1 covers 8 bases. V dropped 4 bases and J dropped 1; count of bases not matched to a gene: 12. The CDR3 runs to 16 residues. Germline CDR1 reads DFQATT; CDR2 reads SNEGSKA (reference sequence). This chain's CDR3 is CSATQTGQGQSYEQYF. CDR3 in DNA: TGCAGTGCTACCCAAACCGGACAGGGTCAGTCCTACGAGCAGTACTTC.

The chain joins TRBV7-2 to TRBJ2-3, with D unclear. Trimming pared 5 bases from V and 10 bases from J, leaving 13 bases between. This CDR3 is built from 12 residues. Germline values: CDR1 SGHTA, CDR2 FQGNSA. CDR3 in DNA: TGTGCCAGCAGCCCCTTAGGTGGAGCGCAGTATTTT. This gives the protein CASSPLGGAQYF.

This clonotype was seen repeatedly, ten times or more. The J gene is TRBJ1-4, the V gene TRBV20-1; tentative D call: TRBD1 (5 bases). The CDR3 extends over 13 amino acids. Germline V CDR1 and CDR2: DFQATT, SNEGSKA (reference sequence). V was clipped by 5 bases and J by 4 bases, with 11 bases between them. The CDR3 reads CSAPSGVNEKLFF. The CDR3, as DNA: TGCAGTGCTCCGTCGGGGGTTAATGAAAAACTGTTTTTT.

V is TRBV6-2 or TRBV6-3 and J is TRBJ2-7; TRBD1 aligns across 12 bases. Per the germline V gene, CDR1 is MNHEY and CDR2 is SVGEGT. J lost 1 base, V lost 3 bases, and 4 bases had no gene match. The CDR3 loop spans 16 amino acids. Here the CDR3 reads CASSYGTGGSSYEQYF. The DNA of the CDR3 is TGTGCCAGCAGTTATGGGACAGGGGGCTCTTCCTACGAGCAGTACTTC.

This clonotype occurred many times. J is TRBJ2-7 and V is TRBV7-9, with 7 bases aligning to TRBD1. The V and J ends lost 6 bases and 9 bases, in that order; junction bases with no gene match: 11. Germline V gives CDR1 SEHNR, CDR2 FQNEAQ (reference sequence). There are 13 residues in the CDR3. CDR3 sequence reads: CASSPRGPDVQYF. As DNA, the CDR3 is TGTGCCAGCAGTCCAAGGGGGCCTGATGTGCAGTACTTC.

This clonotype has only a few counts. J is TRBJ2-2 and V is TRBV9; 7 bases align to TRBD2. The CDR3 is made up of 15 amino acids. V shed 4 bases, J shed 4 bases, and the junction held 7 bases outside the gene matches. Germline V gene sequence: CDR1 SGDLS, CDR2 YYNGEE. In DNA form, the CDR3 reads TGTGCCAGCAGCCCAAGGGAGGGGAGCACCGGGGAGCTGTTTTTT. Its protein is CASSPREGSTGELFF. Full variable domain (missing parts from reference TRBV9 and TRBJ2-2): DSGVTQTPKHLITATGQRVTLRCSPRSGDLSVYWYQQSLDQGLQFLIQYYNGEERAKGNILERFSAQQFPDLHSELNLSSLELGDSALYFCASSPREGSTGELFFGEGSRLTVL.

This clonotype was picked up many times. The gene calls are TRBV20-1 and TRBJ2-2; D remains unclear. From germline, CDR1 is DFQATT and CDR2 SNEGSKA (reference sequence). Trimming shortened V by 6 bases and J by 2 bases, and 16 bases separated the two germline ends. The CDR3 spans 15 residues. The CDR3 nucleotides are TGCAGTGCCACGCTGCGACAAGTAAACACCGGGGAGCTGTTTTTT. Translation gives CSATLRQVNTGELFF.

In this sample, this clonotype turned up many times. The chain has TRBV7-8 and TRBJ2-3; TRBD1 agrees at 8 bases. The germline CDR1 and CDR2 sequences are SGHVS and FQNEAQ. The CDR3 spans 14 residues. V lost 5 bases and J lost 4; bases outside the gene matches: 5. DNA of the CDR3: TGTGCCAGCAGCCCCAGGGGGCGTGCAGATACGCAGTATTTT. It translates to CASSPRGRADTQYF.

The CDR3 coding sequence is TGTGCCAGCAGCAAAGACAGCTACACTGAAGCTTTCTTT. Protein sequence: CASSKDSYTEAFF. The chain uses TRBV21-1 and TRBJ1-1. TRBV21-1 is recorded as a pseudogene. The CDR3 totals 13 residues.

The rearrangement joins TRBV29-1 to TRBJ1-1; D is unclear. Between the trimmed V and J ends, which lost 1 base and 5 bases, there was a span of 11 bases. Germline V gene data show CDR1 as SQVTM and CDR2 as ANQGSEA. This CDR3 spans 13 amino acids. CDR3 DNA sequence: TGCAGCGTTGAAGGGGTAGTGAGAACTGAAGCTTTCTTT. Translating gives CSVEGVVRTEAFF.

The chain employs TRBV15 and TRBJ2-1, with TRBD2 matching over 9 bases. CDR1 is LNHNV, CDR2 YYDKDF, per germline (reference sequence). This CDR3 is built from 15 residues. Trimming removed 0 bases from V and 9 bases from J; junction bases left unmatched: 6. CDR3 DNA: TGTGCCACCAGCAGAGAGCGCGGGAGGGCCAGTGAGCAGTTCTTC. This codes for CATSRERGRASEQFF.

This clonotype was detected a few times. This chain uses TRBV30 with TRBJ2-1; D remains unclear. The CDR3 spans 12 residues. Germline V lookup: CDR1 GTSNPN, CDR2 SVGIG (reference sequence). Trimming pared 4 bases from V and 0 bases from J, leaving 4 bases between. The CDR3 here is CAWTTSYNEQFF. In nucleotides, the CDR3 is TGTGCCTGGACGACCTCCTACAATGAGCAGTTCTTC.

This clonotype came up a few times. The chain has TRBV7-8 and TRBJ2-4; D is undetermined. Germline CDR1 and CDR2: SGHVS and FQNEAQ. Deletions cut 2 bases from V and 4 bases from J, with 9 bases between. The length of the CDR3 is 14 residues. The CDR3 nucleotides read TGTGCCAGCAGCTTATTCGTCAGGAAAAACATTCAGTACTTC. Its protein product is CASSLFVRKNIQYF. The entire variable domain, with the rest obtained from reference TRBV7-8 and TRBJ2-4, is as follows: GAGVSQSPRYKVAKRGQDVALRCDPISGHVSLFWYQQALGQGPEFLTYFQNEAQLDKSGLPSDRFFAERPEGSVSTLKIQRTQQEDSAVYLCASSLFVRKNIQYFGAGTRLSVL.

This chain joins TRBV15 and TRBJ1-2; D is unresolved. The V and J ends lost 3 bases and 11 bases respectively, with 16 bases between them. This CDR3 region has 13 residues. Germline V gives CDR1 LNHNV, CDR2 YYDKDF (reference sequence). The CDR3 is CATSRARGALYTF. CDR3 in DNA: TGTGCCACCAGCAGGGCACGGGGAGCCCTTTACACCTTC.

This clonotype was counted between two and nine times. V and J are TRBV10-2 and TRBJ1-1; the D gene is possibly TRBD1 (5 bases). This CDR3 comprises 12 residues. CDR1 is WSHSY, CDR2 SAAADI, per germline. Trimming left V 11 bases short and J 4 bases short, with 14 bases between. CDR3 sequence reads: CAAKQDRTEAFF. CDR3 DNA: TGCGCCGCTAAACAGGATCGCACTGAAGCTTTCTTT.

This clonotype was seen a few times. The gene calls are TRBV5-5 and TRBJ1-1, with TRBD1 as a possible D gene (5 bases). From germline, CDR1 is SGHKS and CDR2 YYEKEE (reference sequence). With 6 bases removed from V and 2 bases from J, the gap between germline ends came to 26 bases. This CDR3 is built from 18 residues. CDR3 amino acids: CASIPRAPSAGRNTEAFF. The DNA for the CDR3 is TGTGCCAGCATCCCAAGGGCCCCCTCGGCAGGGAGAAACACTGAAGCTTTCTTT.

This clonotype appeared a few times. V usage is TRBV7-2 and J usage is TRBJ2-1, with a possible D match to TRBD2 (5 bases). Trimming cost V 2 bases and J 5 bases, with 10 bases left between them. CDR3 length: 14 residues. Germline CDR1 and CDR2: SGHTA and FQGNSA. CDR3 in amino acids: CASSLLRAHNEQFF. CDR3 bases: TGTGCCAGCAGCTTATTGCGGGCACACAATGAGCAGTTCTTC.

This clonotype was counted a few times. This chain uses TRBV20-1 with TRBJ1-5; TRBD1 aligns across 7 bases. The CDR3 covers 15 residues. Germline-derived CDR1 and CDR2 are DFQATT and SNEGSKA (reference sequence). V shed 2 bases and J 0 bases; nucleotides not matched to a gene: 4. The CDR3 coding sequence is TGCAGTGCTAGAAGGGGGCGAGGTAGCAATCAGCCCCAGCATTTT. Translation gives CSARRGRGSNQPQHF.

This clonotype was detected many times. The rearrangement uses TRBV6-5 and TRBJ1-2; D is possibly TRBD1 (5 bases). This CDR3 is 15 amino acids long. Deletions cut 0 bases from V and 4 bases from J, with 12 bases between. CDR1 is MNHEY and CDR2 is SVGAGI in the germline V gene. The CDR3 bases are TGTGCCAGCAGTTACTCGGGGGGGAATGGCTATGGCTACACCTTC. Its protein is CASSYSGGNGYGYTF.

With respect to this clonotype: This clone may be a read error of a much larger clone one base away. The chain employs TRBV7-9 and TRBJ2-5, with D unresolved. The germline CDR1 and CDR2 sequences are SEHNR and FQNEAQ (reference sequence). V was shortened by 4 bases and J by 0 bases, with 9 bases between the two germline ends. The CDR3 length is 14 residues. For the CDR3, the DNA is TGTGCCAGCAGCTCAGGAGTGTACCAAGAGACCCAGTACTTC. Its protein is CASSSGVYQETQYF.

This clonotype was counted between two and nine times. The chain couples TRBV6-5 to TRBJ2-4; D might be TRBD2 (5 bases). The V end lost 2 bases, the J end lost 7 bases, and 15 bases lay between the germline ends. The CDR3 contains 15 residues. Germline V gene lookup returns CDR1 MNHEY and CDR2 SVGAGI. The CDR3 region is CASSYQPGSGNIQYF. The CDR3 region has the DNA TGTGCCAGCAGTTACCAGCCGGGGTCGGGGAACATTCAGTACTTC.

The J gene is TRBJ1-1, the V gene TRBV12-3 or TRBV12-4, with 7 bases that match TRBD1. V was pared by 7 bases and J by 0 bases, with 5 bases of the junction left unmatched. The CDR3 is 14 amino acids. In DNA, the CDR3 is TGTGCCAGCATCCAGGGACAGCTGAACACTGAAGCTTTCTTT. Protein sequence: CASIQGQLNTEAFF.

This clonotype was picked up a small number of times. The chain combines TRBV9 with TRBJ1-2, with 8 bases fitting TRBD1. Per germline, CDR1 SGDLS and CDR2 YYNGEE. The CDR3 sequence is 15 residues long. V dropped 3 bases and J dropped 3; count of bases not matched to a gene: 7. The CDR3 sequence: CASSGQGARHYGYTF. The CDR3 nucleotides read TGTGCCAGCAGCGGTCAGGGGGCGCGCCACTATGGCTACACCTTC.